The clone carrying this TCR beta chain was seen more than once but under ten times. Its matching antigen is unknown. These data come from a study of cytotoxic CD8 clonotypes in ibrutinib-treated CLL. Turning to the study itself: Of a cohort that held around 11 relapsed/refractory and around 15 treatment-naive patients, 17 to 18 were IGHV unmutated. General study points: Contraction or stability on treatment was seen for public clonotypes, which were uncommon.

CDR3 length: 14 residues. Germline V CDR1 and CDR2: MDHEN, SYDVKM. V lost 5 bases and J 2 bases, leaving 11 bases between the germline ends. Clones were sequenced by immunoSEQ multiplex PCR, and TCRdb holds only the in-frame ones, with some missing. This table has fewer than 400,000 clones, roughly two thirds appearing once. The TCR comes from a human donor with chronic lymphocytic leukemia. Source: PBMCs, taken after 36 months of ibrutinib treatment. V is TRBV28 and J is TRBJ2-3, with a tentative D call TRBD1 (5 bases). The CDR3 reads CASSTRTHTDTQYF. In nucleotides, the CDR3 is TGTGCCAGCAGTACCCGGACACACACAGATACGCAGTATTTT.